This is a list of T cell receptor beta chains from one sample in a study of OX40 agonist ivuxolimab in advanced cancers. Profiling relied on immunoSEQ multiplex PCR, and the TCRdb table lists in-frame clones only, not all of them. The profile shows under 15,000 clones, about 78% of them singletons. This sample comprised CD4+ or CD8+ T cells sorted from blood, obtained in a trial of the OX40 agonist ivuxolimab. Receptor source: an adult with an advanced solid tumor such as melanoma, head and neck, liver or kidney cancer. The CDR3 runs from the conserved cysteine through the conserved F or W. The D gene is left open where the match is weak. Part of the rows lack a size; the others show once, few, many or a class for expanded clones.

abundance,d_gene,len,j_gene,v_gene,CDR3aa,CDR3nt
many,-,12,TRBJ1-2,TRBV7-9,CASRAGTLGYTF,TGTGCCAGCAGGGCCGGGACGCTAGGCTACACCTTC
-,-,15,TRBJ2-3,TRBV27,CASSFGAYNTDTQYF,TGTGCCAGCAGTTTTGGGGCGTACAACACAGATACGCAGTATTTT
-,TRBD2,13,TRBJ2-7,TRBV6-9,CASSATSGYEQYF,TGTGCCAGCAGTGCGACTAGCGGTTACGAGCAGTACTTC
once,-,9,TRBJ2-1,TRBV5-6,CASPLWEFF,TGTGCCAGCCCCCTGTGGGAGTTCTTC
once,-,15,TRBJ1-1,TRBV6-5,CASSPAGPPNTEAFF,TGTGCCAGCAGTCCGGCCGGGCCCCCGAACACTGAAGCTTTCTTT
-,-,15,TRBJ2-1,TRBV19,CASTISGTPFNEQFF,TGTGCCAGTACTATAAGTGGGACTCCGTTCAATGAGCAGTTCTTC
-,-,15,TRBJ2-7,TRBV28,CASRLFDRGSYEQYF,TGTGCCAGCAGACTTTTCGATCGGGGCTCCTACGAGCAGTACTTC
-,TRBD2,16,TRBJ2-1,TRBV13,CASSLGTSGPYNEQFF,TGTGCCAGCAGCCTCGGGACTAGCGGGCCCTACAATGAGCAGTTCTTC
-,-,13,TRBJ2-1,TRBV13,CASSLAVYNEQFF,TGTGCCAGCAGCTTAGCGGTGTACAATGAGCAGTTCTTC
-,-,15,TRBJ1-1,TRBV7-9,CASSLGDGMNTEAFF,TGTGCCAGCAGCTTAGGCGACGGAATGAACACTGAAGCTTTCTTT
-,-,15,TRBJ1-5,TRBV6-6,CASSIGAYSNQPQHF,TGTGCCAGCAGTATCGGGGCATATAGCAATCAGCCCCAGCATTTT
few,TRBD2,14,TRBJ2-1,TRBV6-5,CASSQREAYNEQFF,TGTGCCAGCAGTCAGCGGGAGGCGTACAATGAGCAGTTCTTC
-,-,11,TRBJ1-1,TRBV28,CASSPDTEAFF,TGTGCCAGCAGCCCCGACACTGAAGCTTTCTTT
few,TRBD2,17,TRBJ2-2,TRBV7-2,CASSLGAGLVGTGELFF,TGTGCCAGCAGCTTAGGGGCGGGACTAGTGGGCACCGGGGAGCTGTTTTTT
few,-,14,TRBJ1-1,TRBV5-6,CASSLDTSGTEAFF,TGTGCCAGCAGCTTGGACACCTCGGGGACTGAAGCTTTCTTT
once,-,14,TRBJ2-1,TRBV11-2,CASSLLYGGNEQFF,TGTGCCAGCAGCTTACTTTATGGGGGAAATGAGCAGTTCTTC
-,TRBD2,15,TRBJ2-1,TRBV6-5,CASREGLAGDNEQFF,TGTGCCAGCAGGGAGGGACTAGCGGGAGACAATGAGCAGTTCTTC
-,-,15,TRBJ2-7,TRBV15,CATSRDRGTVYEQYF,TGTGCCACCAGCAGAGATCGGGGGACAGTCTACGAGCAGTACTTC
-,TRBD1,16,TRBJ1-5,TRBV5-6,CASSLGDRGRHQPQHF,TGTGCCAGCAGCTTGGGGGACAGGGGAAGGCATCAGCCCCAGCATTTT
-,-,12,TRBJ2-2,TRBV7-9,CASSGASGELFF,TGTGCCAGCAGCGGGGCTTCCGGGGAGCTGTTTTTT
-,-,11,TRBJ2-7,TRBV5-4,CASSQGYEQYF,TGTGCCAGCAGCCAGGGGTACGAGCAGTACTTC
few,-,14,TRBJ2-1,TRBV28,CASSFLASYNEQFF,TGTGCCAGCAGTTTCCTTGCATCCTACAATGAGCAGTTCTTC
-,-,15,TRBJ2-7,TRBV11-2,CASSLQPSRAYEQYF,TGTGCCAGCAGCTTACAACCTAGTCGGGCCTACGAGCAGTACTTC
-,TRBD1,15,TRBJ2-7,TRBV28,CASRIRQGYSYEQYF,TGTGCCAGCAGGATCCGACAGGGTTATTCCTACGAGCAGTACTTC
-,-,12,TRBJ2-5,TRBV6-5,CATRDLEETQYF,TGTGCCACCCGGGACCTTGAAGAGACCCAGTACTTC
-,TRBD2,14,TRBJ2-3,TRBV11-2,CASSSPLAGGTQYF,TGTGCCAGCAGCTCTCCGCTAGCGGGTGGTACGCAGTATTTT
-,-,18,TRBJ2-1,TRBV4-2,CASSQVPRTLHPYNEQFF,TGTGCCAGCAGCCAAGTCCCCCGGACGTTACATCCGTACAATGAGCAGTTCTTC
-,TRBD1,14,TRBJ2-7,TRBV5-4,CASSLGTGTYEQYF,TGTGCCAGCAGCTTGGGGACAGGGACCTACGAGCAGTACTTC
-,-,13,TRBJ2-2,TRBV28,CASSLTGPGELFF,TGTGCCAGCAGCCTGACGGGTCCCGGGGAGCTGTTTTTT
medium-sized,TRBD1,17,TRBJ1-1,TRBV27,CASSTLTGAGAVTEAFF,TGTGCCAGCAGTACTTTGACAGGGGCCGGAGCGGTCACTGAAGCTTTCTTT
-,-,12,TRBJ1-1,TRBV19,CASSIGGPEAFF,TGTGCCAGTAGTATAGGAGGTCCTGAAGCTTTCTTT